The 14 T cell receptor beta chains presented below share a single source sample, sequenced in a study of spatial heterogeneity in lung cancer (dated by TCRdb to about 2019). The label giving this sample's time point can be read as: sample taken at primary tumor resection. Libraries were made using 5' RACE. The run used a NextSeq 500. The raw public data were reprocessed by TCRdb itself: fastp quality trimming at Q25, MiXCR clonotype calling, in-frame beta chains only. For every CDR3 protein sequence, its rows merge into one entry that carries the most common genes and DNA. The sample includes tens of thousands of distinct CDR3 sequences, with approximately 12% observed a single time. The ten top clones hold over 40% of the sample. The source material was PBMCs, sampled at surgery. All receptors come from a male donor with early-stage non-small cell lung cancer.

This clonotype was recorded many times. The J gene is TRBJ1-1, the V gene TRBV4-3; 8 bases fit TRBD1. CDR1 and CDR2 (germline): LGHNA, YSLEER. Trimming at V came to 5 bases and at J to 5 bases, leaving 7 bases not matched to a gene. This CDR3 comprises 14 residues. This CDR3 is CASSLHTGGTEAFF. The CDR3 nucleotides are TGCGCCAGCAGCTTACATACAGGGGGTACTGAAGCTTTCTTT.

The CDR3 protein is CASSLRTTPDTEAFF. The CDR3 region has the DNA TGTGCCAGCAGTTTAAGGACTACCCCGGATACTGAAGCTTTCTTT. V is TRBV6-5 and J is TRBJ1-1; D is ambiguous. Germline V gene sequence: CDR1 MNHEY, CDR2 SVGAGI. V dropped 4 bases and J dropped 5 bases, with 17 bases sitting between them. CDR3 length: 15 residues.

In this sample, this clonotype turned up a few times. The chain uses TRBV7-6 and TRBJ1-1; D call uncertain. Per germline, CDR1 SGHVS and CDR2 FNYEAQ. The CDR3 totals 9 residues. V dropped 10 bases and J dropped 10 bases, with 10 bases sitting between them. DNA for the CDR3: TGTGCCAACGGGTTGGGAGCTTTCTTT. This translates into CANGLGAFF. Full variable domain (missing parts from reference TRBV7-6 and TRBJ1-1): GAGVSQSPRYKVTKRGQDVALRCDPISGHVSLYWYRQALGQGPEFLTYFNYEAQQDKSGLPNDRFSAERPEGSISTLTIQRTEQRDSAMYRCANGLGAFFGQGTRLTVV.

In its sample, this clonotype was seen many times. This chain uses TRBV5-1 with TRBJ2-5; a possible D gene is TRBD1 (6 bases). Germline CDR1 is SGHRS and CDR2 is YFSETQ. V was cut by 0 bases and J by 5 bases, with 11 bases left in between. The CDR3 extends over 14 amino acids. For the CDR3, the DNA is TGCGCCAGCAGCTTGGTGGGGGCCTGGGAGACCCAGTACTTC. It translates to CASSLVGAWETQYF.

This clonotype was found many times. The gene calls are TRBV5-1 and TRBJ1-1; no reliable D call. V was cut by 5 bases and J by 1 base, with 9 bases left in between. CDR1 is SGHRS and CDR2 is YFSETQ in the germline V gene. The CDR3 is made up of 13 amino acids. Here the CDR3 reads CASSKSGNTEAFF. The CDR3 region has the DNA TGCGCCAGCAGTAAGTCAGGGAACACTGAAGCTTTCTTT.

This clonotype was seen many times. The CDR3 sequence: CASNHGVIGRRDEQYF. CDR3 coding DNA: TGTGCCAGCAACCACGGGGTTATCGGGAGAAGAGACGAGCAGTACTTC. The genes are TRBV6-6 and TRBJ2-7, with D possibly TRBD2 on 6 matching bases. CDR1 is MNHNY and CDR2 is SVGAGI in the germline V gene (reference sequence). The V end was cut by 7 bases, the J end by 5 bases, with 24 bases between. This CDR3 is 16 amino acids long.

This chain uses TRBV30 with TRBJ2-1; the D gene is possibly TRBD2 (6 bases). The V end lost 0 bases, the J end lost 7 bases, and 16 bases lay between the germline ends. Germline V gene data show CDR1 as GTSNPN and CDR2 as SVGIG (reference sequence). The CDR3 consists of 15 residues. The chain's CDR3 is CAWSVGRRGLNEQFF. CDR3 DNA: TGTGCCTGGAGTGTAGGGCGGAGGGGTTTGAATGAGCAGTTCTTC.

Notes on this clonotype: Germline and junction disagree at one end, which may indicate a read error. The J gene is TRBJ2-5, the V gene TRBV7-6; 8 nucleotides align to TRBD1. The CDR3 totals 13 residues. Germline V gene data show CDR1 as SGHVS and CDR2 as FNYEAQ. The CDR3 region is CVSSPGQGETQYF. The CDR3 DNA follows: TGTGTCAGCAGCCCCGGACAGGGTGAGACCCAGTACTTC.

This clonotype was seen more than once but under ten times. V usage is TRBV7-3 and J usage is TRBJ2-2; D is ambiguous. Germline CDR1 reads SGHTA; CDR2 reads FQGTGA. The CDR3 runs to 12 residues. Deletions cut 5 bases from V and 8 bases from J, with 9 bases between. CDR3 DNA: TGTGCCAGCAGCCCGCGCGGAGGGGAGCTGTTTTTT. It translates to CASSPRGGELFF. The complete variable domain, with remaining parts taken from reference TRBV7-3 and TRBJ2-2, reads GAGVSQTPSNKVTEKGKYVELRCDPISGHTALYWYRQSLGQGPEFLIYFQGTGAADDSGLPNDRFFAVRPEGSVSTLKIQRTERGDSAVYLCASSPRGGELFFGEGSRLTVL.

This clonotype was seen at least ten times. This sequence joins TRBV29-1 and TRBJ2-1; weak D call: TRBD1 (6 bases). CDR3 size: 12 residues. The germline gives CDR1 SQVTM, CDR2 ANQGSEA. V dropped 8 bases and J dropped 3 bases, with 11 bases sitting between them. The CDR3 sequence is CSTGRGYNEQFF. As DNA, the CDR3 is TGCAGCACGGGCAGGGGCTACAATGAGCAGTTCTTC.

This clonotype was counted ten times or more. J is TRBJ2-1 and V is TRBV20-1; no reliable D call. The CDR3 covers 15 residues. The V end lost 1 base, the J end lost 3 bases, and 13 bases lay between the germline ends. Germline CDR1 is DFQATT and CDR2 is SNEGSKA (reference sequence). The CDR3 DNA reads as TGCAGTGCTAGAGTAATTGCAGACAACTACAATGAGCAGTTCTTC. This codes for CSARVIADNYNEQFF.

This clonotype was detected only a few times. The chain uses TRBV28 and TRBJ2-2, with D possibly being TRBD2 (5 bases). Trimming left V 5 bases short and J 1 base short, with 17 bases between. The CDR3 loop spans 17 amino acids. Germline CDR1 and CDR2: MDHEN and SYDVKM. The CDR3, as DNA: TGTGCCAGCAGTCCTATTGACTTTAGCGAGAACACCGGGGAGCTGTTTTTT. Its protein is CASSPIDFSENTGELFF.

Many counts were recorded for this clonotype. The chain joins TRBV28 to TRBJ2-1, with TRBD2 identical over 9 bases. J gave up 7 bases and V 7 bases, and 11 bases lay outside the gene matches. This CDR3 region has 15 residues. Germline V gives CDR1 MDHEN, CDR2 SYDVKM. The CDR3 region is CASTRPGLAGNEQFF. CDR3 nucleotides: TGTGCCAGCACCCGCCCGGGACTAGCTGGAAATGAGCAGTTCTTC.

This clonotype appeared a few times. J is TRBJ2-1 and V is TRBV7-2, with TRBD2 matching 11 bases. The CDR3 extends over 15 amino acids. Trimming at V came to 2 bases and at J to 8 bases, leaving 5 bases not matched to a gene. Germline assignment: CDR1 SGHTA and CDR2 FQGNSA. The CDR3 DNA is TGTGCCAGCAGCTTAAGTAGCGGGAGGGCGCATGAGCAGTTCTTC. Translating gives CASSLSSGRAHEQFF.